The clone carrying this TCR beta chain was seen just once. The sample comes from a study of cytomegalovirus exposure and HLA in healthy donors. Only in-frame clones appear in the TCRdb table, and some are missing; sequencing was by immunoSEQ multiplex PCR. The sample carries approximately 270,000 clones, approximately 86% recorded once. The germline gives CDR1 MNHNS, CDR2 SASEGT. V was shortened by 1 base and J by 0 bases, with 4 bases between the two germline ends. This CDR3 is built from 14 residues. The V gene is TRBV6-1, the J gene TRBJ1-3; D not resolved. The origin of this receptor is a woman aged 18-30 years in good health and CMV-seronegative. Sequenced: PBMCs. CDR3 residues: CASSEDISGNTIYF. In DNA form, the CDR3 reads TGTGCCAGCAGTGAAGATATCTCTGGAAACACCATATATTTT.